Described below is a single T cell receptor beta chain sequence and its context. This sample was taken from a study of T cell changes during pregnancy in multiple sclerosis. Profiled with immunoSEQ multiplex PCR; TCRdb holds only in-frame clones, not every one. This sample carries about 22,000 clones, more than 75% of them seen once, and the ten largest clones take about 7.7%. The CDR3 consists of 15 residues. J was trimmed by 1 base and V by 1 base; bases with no gene match: 4. Germline V gene data show CDR1 as MNHNS and CDR2 as SASEGT. This rearrangement joins TRBV6-1 to TRBJ2-7; 7 bases fit TRBD2. Sequencing used CD8+ T cells from peripheral blood mononuclear cells, obtained after pregnancy. The receptor's source is a female donor with multiple sclerosis, enrolled in a pregnancy study. In nucleotides, the CDR3 is TGTGCCAGCAGTGAAGAAGCTAGCGGTTCCTACGAGCAGTACTTC. Encoded protein: CASSEEASGSYEQYF.